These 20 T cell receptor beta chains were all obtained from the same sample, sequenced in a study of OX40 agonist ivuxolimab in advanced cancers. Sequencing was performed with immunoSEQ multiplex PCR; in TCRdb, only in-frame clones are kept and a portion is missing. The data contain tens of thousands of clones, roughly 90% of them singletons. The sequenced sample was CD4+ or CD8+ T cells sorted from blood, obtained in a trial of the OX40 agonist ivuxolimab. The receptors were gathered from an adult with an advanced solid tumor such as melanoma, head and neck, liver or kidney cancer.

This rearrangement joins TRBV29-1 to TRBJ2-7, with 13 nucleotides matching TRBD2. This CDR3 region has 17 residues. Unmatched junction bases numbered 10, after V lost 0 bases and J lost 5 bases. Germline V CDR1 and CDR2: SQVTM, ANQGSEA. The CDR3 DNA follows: TGCAGCGTTGAAGATAGAGAGCCTGGACTAGCGGGAGACGAGCAGTACTTC. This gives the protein CSVEDREPGLAGDEQYF.

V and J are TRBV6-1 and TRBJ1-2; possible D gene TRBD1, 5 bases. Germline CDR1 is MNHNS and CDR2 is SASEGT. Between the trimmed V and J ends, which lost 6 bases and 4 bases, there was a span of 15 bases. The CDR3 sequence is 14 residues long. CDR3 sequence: CASSLQTDSYGYTF. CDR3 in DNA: TGTGCCAGCAGCCTACAGACAGACTCCTATGGCTACACCTTC.

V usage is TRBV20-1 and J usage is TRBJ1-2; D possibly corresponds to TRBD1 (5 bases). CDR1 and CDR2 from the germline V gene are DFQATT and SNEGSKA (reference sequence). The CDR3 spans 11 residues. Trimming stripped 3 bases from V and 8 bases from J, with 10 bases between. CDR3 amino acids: CSASRGEGYTF. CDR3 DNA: TGCAGTGCTAGTCGGGGCGAGGGCTACACCTTC.

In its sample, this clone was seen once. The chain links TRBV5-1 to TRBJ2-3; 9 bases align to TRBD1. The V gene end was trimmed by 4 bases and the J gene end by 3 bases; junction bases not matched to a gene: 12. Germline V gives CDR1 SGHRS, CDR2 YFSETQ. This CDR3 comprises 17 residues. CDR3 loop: CASSVDPPTGGTDTQYF. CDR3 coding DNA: TGCGCCAGCAGCGTAGACCCCCCGACAGGGGGGACAGATACGCAGTATTTT.

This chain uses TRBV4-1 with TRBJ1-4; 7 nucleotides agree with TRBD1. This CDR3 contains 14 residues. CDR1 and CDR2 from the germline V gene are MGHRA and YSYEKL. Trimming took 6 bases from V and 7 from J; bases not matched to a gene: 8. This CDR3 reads CASRDRAGSEKLFF. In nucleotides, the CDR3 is TGCGCCAGCAGAGACAGGGCGGGGAGTGAAAAACTGTTTTTT.

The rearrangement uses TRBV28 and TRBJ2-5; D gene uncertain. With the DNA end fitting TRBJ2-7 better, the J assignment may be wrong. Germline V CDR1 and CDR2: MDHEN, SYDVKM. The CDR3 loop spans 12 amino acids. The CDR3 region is CASSLKGYEQYF. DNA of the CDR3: TGTGCCAGCAGTTTAAAAGGGTACGAGCAGTACTTC.

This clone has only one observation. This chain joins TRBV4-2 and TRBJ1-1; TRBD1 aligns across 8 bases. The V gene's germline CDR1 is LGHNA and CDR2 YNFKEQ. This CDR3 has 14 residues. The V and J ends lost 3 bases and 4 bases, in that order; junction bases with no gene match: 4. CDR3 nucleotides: TGTGCCAGCAGCCAGGTCGGACAGGGCACTGAAGCTTTCTTT. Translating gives CASSQVGQGTEAFF.

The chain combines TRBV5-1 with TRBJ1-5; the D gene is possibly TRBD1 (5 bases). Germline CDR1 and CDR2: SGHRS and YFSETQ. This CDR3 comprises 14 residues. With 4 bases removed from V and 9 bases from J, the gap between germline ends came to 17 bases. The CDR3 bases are TGCGCCAGCAGCGAGAACCAGGGAGAAGGGCCCCAGCATTTT. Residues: CASSENQGEGPQHF.

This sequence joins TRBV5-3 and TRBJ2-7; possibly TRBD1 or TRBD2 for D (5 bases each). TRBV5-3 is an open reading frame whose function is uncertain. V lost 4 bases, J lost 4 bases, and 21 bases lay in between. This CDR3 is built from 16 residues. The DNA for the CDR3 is TGTGCCAGAAGCCCGTGTACGAGGGGCAGGCAATACGAGCAGTACTTC. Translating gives CARSPCTRGRQYEQYF.

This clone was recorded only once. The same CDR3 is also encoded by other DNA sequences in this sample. CDR3 bases: TGCGCCAGCAGCTTGGCAGGGAACACTGAAGCTTTCTTT. Translated, it gives CASSLAGNTEAFF. The gene calls are TRBV5-1 and TRBJ1-1; no firm D call. In germline, CDR1 is SGHRS, CDR2 YFSETQ. Trimming left V 0 bases short and J 1 base short, with 4 bases between. The CDR3 is 13 amino acids.

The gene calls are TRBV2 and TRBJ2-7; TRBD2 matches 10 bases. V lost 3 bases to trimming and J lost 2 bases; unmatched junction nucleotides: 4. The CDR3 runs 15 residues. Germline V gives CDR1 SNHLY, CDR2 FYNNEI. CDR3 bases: TGTGCCAGCAGTGAGAATAGCGGGGGGACCTACGAGCAGTACTTC. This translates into CASSENSGGTYEQYF.

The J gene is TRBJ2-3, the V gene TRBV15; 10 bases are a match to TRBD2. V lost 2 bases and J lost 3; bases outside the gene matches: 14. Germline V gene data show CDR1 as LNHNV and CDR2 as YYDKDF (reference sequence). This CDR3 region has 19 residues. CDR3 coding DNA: TGTGCCACCAGCAGACAAAAAGGGAGCGGGAGGGCCCTAACAGATACGCAGTATTTT. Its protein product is CATSRQKGSGRALTDTQYF.

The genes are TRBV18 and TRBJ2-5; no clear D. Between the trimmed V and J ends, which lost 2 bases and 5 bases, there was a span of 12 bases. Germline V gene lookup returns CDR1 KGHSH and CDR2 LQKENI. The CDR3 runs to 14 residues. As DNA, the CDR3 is TGTGCCAGCTCACCAGAGTGGCAGGACGAGACCCAGTACTTC. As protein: CASSPEWQDETQYF.

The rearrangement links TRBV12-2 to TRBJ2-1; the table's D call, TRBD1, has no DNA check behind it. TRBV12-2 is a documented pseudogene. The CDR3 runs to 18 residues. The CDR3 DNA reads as TGTGCAAGTCGCTTAGCGCCTATTACAGGGATTGAGAACAATGAGCAGTTCTTC. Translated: CASRLAPITGIENNEQFF.

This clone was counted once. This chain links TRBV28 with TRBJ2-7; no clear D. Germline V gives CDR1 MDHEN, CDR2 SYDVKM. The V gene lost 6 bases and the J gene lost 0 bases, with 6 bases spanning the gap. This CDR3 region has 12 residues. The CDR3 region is CASSPFSYEQYF. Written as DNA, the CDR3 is TGTGCCAGCAGCCCCTTCTCCTACGAGCAGTACTTC.

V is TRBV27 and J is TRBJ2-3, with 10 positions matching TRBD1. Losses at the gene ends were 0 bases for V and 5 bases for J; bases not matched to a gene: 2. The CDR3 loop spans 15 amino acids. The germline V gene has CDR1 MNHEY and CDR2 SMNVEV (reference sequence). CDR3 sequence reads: CASSLSGQGRDTQYF. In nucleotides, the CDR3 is TGTGCCAGCAGTTTATCGGGACAGGGGAGAGATACGCAGTATTTT.

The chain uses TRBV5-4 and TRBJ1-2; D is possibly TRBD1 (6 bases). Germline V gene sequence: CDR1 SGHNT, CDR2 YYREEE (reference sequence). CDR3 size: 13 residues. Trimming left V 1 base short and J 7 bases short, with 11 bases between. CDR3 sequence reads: CASSLSGAGGYTF. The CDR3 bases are TGTGCCAGCAGCTTGTCAGGGGCTGGTGGCTACACCTTC.

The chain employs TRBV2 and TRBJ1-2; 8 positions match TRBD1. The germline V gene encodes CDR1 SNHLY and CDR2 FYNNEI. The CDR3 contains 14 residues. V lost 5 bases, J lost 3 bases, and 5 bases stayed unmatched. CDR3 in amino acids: CASSYGQGYYGYTF. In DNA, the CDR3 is TGTGCCAGCAGTTACGGACAGGGTTACTATGGCTACACCTTC.

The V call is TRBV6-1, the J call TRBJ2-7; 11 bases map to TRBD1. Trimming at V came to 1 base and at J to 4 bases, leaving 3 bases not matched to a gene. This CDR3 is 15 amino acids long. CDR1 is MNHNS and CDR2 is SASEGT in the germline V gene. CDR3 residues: CASSEGTGGLYEQYF. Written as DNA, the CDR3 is TGTGCCAGCAGTGAAGGGACAGGGGGCTTATACGAGCAGTACTTC.

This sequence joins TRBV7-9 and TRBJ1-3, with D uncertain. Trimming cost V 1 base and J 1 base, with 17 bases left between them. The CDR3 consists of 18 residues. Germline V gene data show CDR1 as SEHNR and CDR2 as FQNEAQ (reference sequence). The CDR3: CASSLEEPGVGSGNTIYF. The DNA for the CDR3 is TGTGCCAGCAGCTTAGAGGAGCCCGGGGTAGGGTCTGGAAACACCATATATTTT.